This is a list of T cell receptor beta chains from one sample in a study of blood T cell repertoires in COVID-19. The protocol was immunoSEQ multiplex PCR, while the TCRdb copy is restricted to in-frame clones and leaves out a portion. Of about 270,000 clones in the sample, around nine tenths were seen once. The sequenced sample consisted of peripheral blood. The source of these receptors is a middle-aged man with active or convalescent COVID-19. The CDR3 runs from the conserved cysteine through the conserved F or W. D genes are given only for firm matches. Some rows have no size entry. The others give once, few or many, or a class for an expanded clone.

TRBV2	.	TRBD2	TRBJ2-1	TGTGCCAGCAGTGGCGTTAGCGGGGGCAATGAGCAGTTCTTC	CASSGVSGGNEQFF
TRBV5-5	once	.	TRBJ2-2	TGTGCCAGCAGCTTGGTATACACCGGGGAGCTGTTTTTT	CASSLVYTGELFF
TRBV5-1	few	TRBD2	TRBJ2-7	TGCGCCAGCAGCCCGGCGGGACTAGCGGGAAAGGGGCCCTACGAGCAGTACTTC	CASSPAGLAGKGPYEQYF
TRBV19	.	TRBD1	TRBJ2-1	TGTGCCAGTAGTATAGGTAACAGGGGGCAAGAGCAGTTCTTC	CASSIGNRGQEQFF
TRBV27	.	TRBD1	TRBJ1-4	TGTGCCAGCAGCCGAGGGGGCGTGGGTGAAAAACTGTTTTTT	CASSRGGVGEKLFF
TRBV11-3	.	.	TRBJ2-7	TGTGCCAGCAGCCCGCTGAGTACTAGGAGGGAGCAGTACTTC	CASSPLSTRREQYF
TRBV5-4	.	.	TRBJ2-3	TGTGCCAGCAGCTTGGATGGAGACACAGATACGCAGTATTTT	CASSLDGDTDTQYF
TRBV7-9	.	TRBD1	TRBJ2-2	TGTGCCAGCAGCCCAGTAGGGACAGCTCTCACCGGGGAGCTGTTTTTT	CASSPVGTALTGELFF
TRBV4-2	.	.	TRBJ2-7	TGTGCCAGCAGCCAGTCCCCCCGCGGCCTCTTTTACGAGCAGTACTTC	CASSQSPRGLFYEQYF
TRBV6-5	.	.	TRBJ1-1	TGTGCCAGCCACGCGGAGCTCACTGAAGCTTTCTTT	CASHAELTEAFF
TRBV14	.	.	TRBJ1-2	TGTGCCAGCAGCCAAGGAGCTAACTATGGCTACACCTTC	CASSQGANYGYTF
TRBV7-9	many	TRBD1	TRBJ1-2	TGTGCCAGCAGCCACCGGGACAGGGGTCCGGACTATGGCTACACCTTC	CASSHRDRGPDYGYTF
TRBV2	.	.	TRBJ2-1	TGTGCCAGCAGTGAAGTGGGGCTAGGATACAATGAGCAGTTCTTC	CASSEVGLGYNEQFF
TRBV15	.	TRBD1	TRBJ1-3	TGTGCCACCAGCTGGGACAGGGGAAACACCATATATTTT	CATSWDRGNTIYF
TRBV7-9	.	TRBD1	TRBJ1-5	TGTGCCAGCAGCGCAACCGGGACAGGGGGCAATCAGCCCCAGCATTTT	CASSATGTGGNQPQHF
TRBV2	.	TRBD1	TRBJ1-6	TGTGCCAGCAGTCAGGGGGCGAATTCACCCCTCCACTTT	CASSQGANSPLHF
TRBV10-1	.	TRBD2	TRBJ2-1	TGCGCCAGCAGTCTTAGCGGGGGGGACAATGAGCAGTTCTTC	CASSLSGGDNEQFF
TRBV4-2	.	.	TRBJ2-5	TGTGCCAGCAGCCAAGGGGTCGACTTTAAGGCGGGAGAGACCCAGTACTTC	CASSQGVDFKAGETQYF
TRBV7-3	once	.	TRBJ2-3	TGTGCCAGCAGCGCCCGCCCCACTAGTCCCATCGATACGCAGTATTTT	CASSARPTSPIDTQYF
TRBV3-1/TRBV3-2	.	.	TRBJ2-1	TGTGCCAGCAGCCAAGAGCCGGGTTATGAGCAGTTCTTC	CASSQEPGYEQFF
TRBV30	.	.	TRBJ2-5	TGTGCCTGGAGTGGGGGCCCGCGGATGGAGACCCAGTACTTC	CAWSGGPRMETQYF
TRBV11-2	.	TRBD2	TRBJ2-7	TGTGCCAGCAGCTTAGTCGGGGGGACTAGCACGTACGAGCAGTACTTC	CASSLVGGTSTYEQYF
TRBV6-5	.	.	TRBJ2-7	TGTGCCAGCAGTTACACGACAGGCTGGTACGAGCAGTACTTC	CASSYTTGWYEQYF
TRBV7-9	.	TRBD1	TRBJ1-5	TGTGCCAGCAGCCAGGGGGCAATTCGGCCCCAGCATTTT	CASSQGAIRPQHF
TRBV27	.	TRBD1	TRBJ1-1	TGTGCCAGCAGTGAACAGGGGGCATTGAGCACTGAAGCTTTCTTT	CASSEQGALSTEAFF
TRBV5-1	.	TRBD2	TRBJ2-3	TGCGCCAGCAGCTTGTCTGCTAGCGGGGGGTCAGATACGCAGTATTTT	CASSLSASGGSDTQYF
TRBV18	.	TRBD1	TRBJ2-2	TGTGCCAGCTCACCACCTTCAGGGGGCAACACCGGGGAGCTGTTTTTT	CASSPPSGGNTGELFF
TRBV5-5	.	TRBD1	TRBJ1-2	TGTGCCAGCAGGTCAGAGGGGGCGGAGGGCTACACCTTC	CASRSEGAEGYTF
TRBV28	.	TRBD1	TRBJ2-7	TGTGCCAGCAGTGCTGGGGACAGAATCTACGAGCAGTACTTC	CASSAGDRIYEQYF
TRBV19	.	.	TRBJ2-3	TGTGCCAGTAGTAACACAGGAGAAGATACGCAGTATTTT	CASSNTGEDTQYF
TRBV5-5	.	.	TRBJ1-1	TGTGCCAGCAGTCCGATAGGGGGCACTGAAGCTTTCTTT	CASSPIGGTEAFF
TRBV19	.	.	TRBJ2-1	TGTGCCACCCTAGGGCAGGGCTGGGAGCAGTTCTTC	CATLGQGWEQFF